This T cell receptor beta chain emerged from a study of T cell changes during pregnancy in multiple sclerosis. Generated by immunoSEQ multiplex PCR, the TCRdb table keeps only in-frame clones and is missing some. The sample has roughly 87,000 clones; around 93% are singletons. V lost 7 bases and J 5 bases, leaving 15 bases between the germline ends. The germline V gene has CDR1 MNHEY and CDR2 SMNVEV (reference sequence). The CDR3 contains 13 residues. The gene calls are TRBV27 and TRBJ2-7; possible D gene TRBD1, 5 bases. This specimen consisted of PBMCs, obtained in the first trimester of pregnancy. The receptor comes from a female donor in good health, serving as a control in a pregnancy study. Some clones in this sample may be carry-over from other donors' samples. The CDR3 is CASKRSVRDEQYF. The CDR3 DNA sequence: TGTGCCAGCAAAAGGAGCGTCAGGGACGAGCAGTACTTC.